These 17 T cell receptor beta chains share one sample of origin, sequenced in a study of regulatory T cells in long-lasting Graves disease (dated by TCRdb to about 2021). The sample's time point label is to be understood as: newly diagnosed GD, antithyroid drugs for less than 3 months. For both TCR sequencing and RNA sequencing, RNA was extracted from PBMCs in TRIzol. Libraries were prepared through multiplex PCR. Instrument on record: Illumina HiSeq 4000. TCR beta libraries were built with iRepertoire HTBI primers and Arm-PCR amplification of CDR3 regions. TCRdb took the public reads, trimmed them with fastp at Q25, ran MiXCR for clone calling and kept in-frame beta chains. All rows with the same CDR3 protein become a single entry with the most common DNA and genes. The sample includes roughly 500,000 distinct CDR3 sequences, with about 13% observed a single time. The ten largest clones capture roughly 10% of the sample.

A further study also used this sample, focusing on T cells in Graves' hyperthyroidism and ophthalmopathy.

The sample in question was peripheral blood mononuclear cells (PBMCs), obtained at new diagnosis, from a patient treated with antithyroid drugs. These receptors all come from a man aged 25 to 40 with Graves disease. Donor details come from another sample of the same person, matched by shared clones.

This clonotype was detected ten times or more. The rearrangement uses TRBV28 and TRBJ2-7; TRBD2 matches at 12 bases. This CDR3 has 14 amino acids. Germline V gene sequence: CDR1 MDHEN, CDR2 SYDVKM. Unmatched junction bases numbered 7, after V lost 7 bases and J lost 6 bases. DNA for the CDR3: TGTGCCAGCAAGACTAGCGGGAGATCTATCGAGCAGTACTTC. Its translation: CASKTSGRSIEQYF.

This clonotype appeared many times. The chain recombines TRBV2 with TRBJ2-4; 7 bases agree with TRBD1. Germline CDR1 SNHLY, CDR2 FYNNEI. The CDR3 has 16 residues. J gave up 0 bases and V 6 bases, and 8 bases lay outside the gene matches. The CDR3 loop is CASSPGTAIAKNIQYF. CDR3 sequence (DNA): TGTGCCAGCAGCCCTGGGACAGCAATAGCCAAAAACATTCAGTACTTC.

In this sample, this clonotype turned up many times. V is TRBV20-1 and J is TRBJ2-7, with D tentatively TRBD2 (6 bases). Germline values: CDR1 DFQATT, CDR2 SNEGSKA (reference sequence). V lost 3 bases to trimming and J lost 2 bases, with 11 bases between them. This CDR3 spans 13 amino acids. The CDR3 sequence is CSASLATTYEQYF. The CDR3 DNA reads TGCAGTGCTAGCCTAGCGACCACCTACGAGCAGTACTTC.

This clonotype was detected only a few times. The rearrangement uses TRBV7-9 and TRBJ2-7, with D tentatively TRBD2 (5 bases). With 2 bases removed from V and 2 bases from J, the gap between germline ends came to 16 bases. The V gene's germline CDR1 is SEHNR and CDR2 FQNEAQ (reference sequence). CDR3 length: 16 residues. CDR3 DNA: TGTGCCAGCAGCTTATTTTTCCGGACTGAACCCTACGAGCAGTACTTC. It is translated as CASSLFFRTEPYEQYF.

This clonotype was observed a few times. This chain uses TRBV7-9 with TRBJ2-7; D may correspond to TRBD1 or TRBD2 (6 bases each). The V and J ends lost 1 base and 0 bases respectively, with 16 bases between them. The CDR3 has 17 residues. Germline assignment: CDR1 SEHNR and CDR2 FQNEAQ (reference sequence). In DNA, the CDR3 is TGTGCCAGCAGCTTAGAGGGGGGAAAAGGGAGCTCCTACGAGCAGTACTTC. Translated: CASSLEGGKGSSYEQYF.

This clonotype has a count of ten or more. CDR3 DNA sequence: TGTGCCACCAGCAGAGGGACGTCCGGAGGGGCGAGGAATGAGCAGTTCTTC. Protein: CATSRGTSGGARNEQFF. The chain joins TRBV15 to TRBJ2-1; D possibly corresponds to TRBD2 (6 bases). The CDR3 consists of 17 residues. With 1 base removed from V and 7 bases from J, the gap between germline ends came to 20 bases. CDR1 and CDR2 (germline): LNHNV, YYDKDF (reference sequence). The full variable domain, with the rest looked up from reference TRBV15 and TRBJ2-1, is DAMVIQNPRYQVTQFGKPVTLSCSQTLNHNVMYWYQQKSSQAPKLLFHYYDKDFNNEADTPDNFQSRRPNTSFCFLDIRSPGLGDTAMYLCATSRGTSGGARNEQFFGPGTRLTVL.

On this clonotype itself: A read error may explain this, as a much larger clone is one base away. The gene calls are TRBV28 and TRBJ1-1; D remains unclear. The CDR3 length is 14 residues. Germline V CDR1 and CDR2: MDHEN, SYDVKM. The CDR3 region is CAGSHGRLNTEAFF. CDR3 DNA: TGTGCCGGCAGCCACGGCAGGCTGAACACTGAAGCTTTCTTT.

There are a few counts of this clonotype. The chain links TRBV11-3 to TRBJ2-2; D gene ambiguous. V lost 5 bases and J 5 bases, leaving 9 bases between the germline ends. Germline V gene data show CDR1 as SGHNT and CDR2 as YENEEA. CDR3 length: 13 amino acids. The CDR3 region has the DNA TGTGCCAGCAGCCCCTTTAGTACCGGGGAGCTGTTTTTT. This encodes CASSPFSTGELFF.

Comments on this clonotype: A single base is all that separates this from a far larger clone, so a read error is likely. The V gene is TRBV18, the J gene TRBJ2-5, with a weak D call TRBD1 (6 bases). Germline V gene sequence: CDR1 KGHSH, CDR2 LQKENI. This CDR3 has 11 residues. This chain's CDR3 is CASSLRDTQDF. CDR3 bases: TGTGCCAGCTCACTCCGGGACACCCAGGACTTC.

This clonotype was observed many times. This sequence joins TRBV7-9 and TRBJ2-2; 8 bases are shared with TRBD1. The V gene end was trimmed by 5 bases and the J gene end by 4 bases; junction bases not matched to a gene: 3. CDR1 and CDR2 (germline): SEHNR, FQNEAQ (reference sequence). The CDR3 length is 14 residues. In nucleotides, the CDR3 is TGTGCCAGCAGCCAACAGGGGGGCACCGGGGAGCTGTTTTTT. Translated: CASSQQGGTGELFF.

This clonotype has only a few counts. Its ends do not fully match the called genes, so a read error is possible. The rearrangement links TRBV9 to TRBJ2-7, with D maybe TRBD2 (6 bases). This CDR3 region has 14 residues. Looked up from germline, CDR1 is SGDLS and CDR2 is YYNGEE. For the CDR3, the DNA is TGTGCCGGCAGCACATCCCCGGGGGAGTACGAGCAGTACTTC. Its translation is CAGSTSPGEYEQYF.

As regards this clonotype: With a far larger clone one base away, a read error is the likely cause. This sequence joins TRBV7-9 and TRBJ2-7, with D possibly being TRBD1 (6 bases). Trimming removed 4 bases from V and 5 bases from J, with 21 bases in between. In germline, CDR1 is SEHNR, CDR2 FQNEAQ (reference sequence). The CDR3 spans 16 residues. CDR3 in amino acids: CASSSGRDTTAHEQYF. CDR3 nucleotide sequence: TGTGCCAGCAGCTCCGGACGGGACACCACGGCCCACGAGCAGTACTTC.

Comment on this clonotype: This may be a read error: a much more frequent sequence differs by one nucleotide. The chain has TRBV20-1 and TRBJ2-7; 7 positions match TRBD1. Trimming cost V 6 bases and J 5 bases; bases outside gene matches: 19. CDR1 is DFQATT and CDR2 is SNEGSKA in the germline V gene (reference sequence). The CDR3 extends over 16 amino acids. Here the CDR3 DNA reads TGCAGTGCCTATACCGCATGGACAGGCAAGTCACACGAGCAGTACTTC. It yields the protein CSAYTAWTGKSHEQYF.

This clonotype was counted a few times. It may be a read error: a sequence one base away is much more abundant. The chain is built from TRBV20-1 and TRBJ1-1; 9 bases agree with TRBD1. The CDR3 covers 13 residues. The junction had 4 bases not matched to a gene; V was cut back by 5 bases and J by 3 bases. Germline V CDR1 and CDR2: DFQATT, SNEGSKA (reference sequence). CDR3: CSASRDRDTEAFF. The CDR3 DNA follows: TGCAGTGCTTCCCGGGACAGGGACACTGAAGCTTTCTTT.

This clonotype was counted ten times or more. V is TRBV29-1 and J is TRBJ2-3, with TRBD2 matching 13 bases. The CDR3 is 13 amino acids. J lost 11 bases, V lost 6 bases, and 8 bases had no gene match. CDR1 and CDR2 from the germline V gene are SQVTM and ANQGSEA. The CDR3 protein is CSVPGLAGFVQYF. DNA for the CDR3: TGCAGCGTCCCGGGACTAGCGGGATTTGTGCAGTATTTT.

The CDR3 DNA is TGTGCCAGCAGTGAAATGTACGGAGATTACAATGAGCAGTTCTTC. As protein: CASSEMYGDYNEQFF. The rearrangement joins TRBV6-1 to TRBJ2-1; no firm D call. The V gene's germline CDR1 is MNHNS and CDR2 SASEGT. There are 15 residues in the CDR3. V was shortened by 2 bases and J by 4 bases, with 12 bases between the two germline ends.

This clonotype was seen repeatedly, ten times or more. This CDR3 reads CATSDRQSNYGYTF. CDR3 DNA sequence: TGTGCCACCAGTGATCGACAGTCTAACTATGGCTACACCTTC. The rearrangement uses TRBV24-1 and TRBJ1-2; D perhaps matches TRBD1 (5 bases). This CDR3 has 14 amino acids. Trimming left V 3 bases short and J 0 bases short, with 7 bases between. Per germline, CDR1 KGHDR and CDR2 SFDVKD.